The 24 T cell receptor beta chains below come from one sample, sequenced in a study of CD8 T cells in Susac syndrome. An amount of RNA that ranged from roughly 0.5 to 1 ug was reverse transcribed with random hexamers. TCRdb itself ran the immunoSEQ multiplex PCR reads through MiXCR, one entry per CDR3 protein. The sample lists around 160,000 distinct CDR3 sequences; roughly 93% were seen once. Sequenced material: CD4+ T cells from PBMCs. The source is a human donor in good health.

The chain combines TRBV20-1 with TRBJ2-7; D remains ambiguous. V dropped 1 base and J dropped 2 bases, with 9 bases sitting between them. Germline CDR1 and CDR2: DFQATT and SNEGSKA (reference sequence). The CDR3 consists of 13 residues. CDR3 sequence reads: CSARVDAAYEQYF. DNA for the CDR3: TGCAGTGCTAGAGTCGACGCCGCCTACGAGCAGTACTTC.

The chain combines TRBV9 with TRBJ1-1, with D perhaps TRBD1 (6 bases). V was shortened by 0 bases and J by 4 bases, with 13 bases between the two germline ends. Germline V lookup: CDR1 SGDLS, CDR2 YYNGEE. CDR3 size: 15 residues. CDR3 in amino acids: CASSVAGRGGTEAFF. The CDR3 nucleotides read TGTGCCAGCAGCGTAGCTGGCAGGGGAGGCACTGAAGCTTTCTTT. The full variable domain, in which reference TRBV9 and TRBJ1-1 provide the parts outside the CDR3, is DSGVTQTPKHLITATGQRVTLRCSPRSGDLSVYWYQQSLDQGLQFLIQYYNGEERAKGNILERFSAQQFPDLHSELNLSSLELGDSALYFCASSVAGRGGTEAFFGQGTRLTVV.

V is TRBV4-2 and J is TRBJ2-1; TRBD1 might be the D (6 bases). Germline CDR1 is LGHNA and CDR2 is YNFKEQ. Trimming took 4 bases from V and 4 from J, leaving 11 bases between them. The CDR3 is 14 residues long. CDR3 sequence reads: CASSRKDSYNEQFF. The CDR3 region has the DNA TGTGCCAGCAGCCGAAAGGACAGTTACAATGAGCAGTTCTTC.

This chain connects TRBV24-1 to TRBJ2-1; D is ambiguous. Trimming stripped 4 bases from V and 4 bases from J, with 7 bases between. CDR1 and CDR2 from the germline V gene are KGHDR and SFDVKD. The CDR3 has 13 residues. This CDR3 reads CATSDPLYNEQFF. In DNA form, the CDR3 reads TGTGCCACCAGTGACCCCTTATACAATGAGCAGTTCTTC.

The gene calls are TRBV15 and TRBJ1-4, with TRBD1 matching over 9 bases. The trim removed 5 bases at V and 0 bases at J, leaving 10 bases unmatched. Germline assignment: CDR1 LNHNV and CDR2 YYDKDF (reference sequence). CDR3 length equals 18 residues. CDR3 region: CATSGPDRGSATNEKLFF. For the CDR3, the DNA is TGTGCCACCAGCGGTCCGGACAGGGGCTCTGCAACTAATGAAAAACTGTTTTTT.

This clonotype was picked up a small number of times. The chain combines TRBV7-2 with TRBJ1-5, with D perhaps matching TRBD1 (6 bases). The CDR3 is made up of 14 amino acids. Germline V gene lookup returns CDR1 SGHTA and CDR2 FQGNSA. With 5 bases removed from V and 7 bases from J, the gap between germline ends came to 15 bases. CDR3 coding DNA: TGTGCCAGCAGCGCTCAGGGGATGGGGCAGCCCCAGCATTTT. Translated: CASSAQGMGQPQHF.

This chain links TRBV20-1 with TRBJ1-2; D is possibly TRBD1 (5 bases). CDR1 is DFQATT and CDR2 is SNEGSKA in the germline V gene (reference sequence). The CDR3 is 15 amino acids. Trimming took off 6 bases at V and 4 bases at J, with 21 bases between the two ends. CDR3 nucleotides: TGCAGTGCCGGGCCTCTTTCCACTGGGGGCTATGGCTACACCTTC. Amino acids: CSAGPLSTGGYGYTF.

This chain uses TRBV20-1 with TRBJ2-4, with TRBD1 matching 7 bases. With 6 bases clipped from V and 0 bases from J, the junction kept 17 bases outside the gene matches. The CDR3 extends over 18 amino acids. Germline V gene data show CDR1 as DFQATT and CDR2 as SNEGSKA (reference sequence). As DNA, the CDR3 is TGCAGTGCCCTAGAGAGAAGTGGGACAGCTCTAGCCAAAAACATTCAGTACTTC. Protein: CSALERSGTALAKNIQYF.

As concerns this clonotype: One junction end disagrees with the germline gene, perhaps due to a read error. The CDR3 coding sequence is TGCAGTGCCATCAGTGGGGTCTACAGTGAGCAGTTCTTC. As protein: CSAISGVYSEQFF. The chain links TRBV20-1 to TRBJ2-1; D gene ambiguous. Germline V gives CDR1 DFQATT, CDR2 SNEGSKA (reference sequence). The CDR3 is 13 residues long.

The chain carries TRBV15 and TRBJ1-2; D may be TRBD1 (5 bases). Germline-derived CDR1 and CDR2 are LNHNV and YYDKDF (reference sequence). The CDR3 is 14 amino acids. V gave up 1 base and J gave up 4 bases, with 10 bases separating them. The CDR3 loop is CATSRGGKVYGYTF. The CDR3 bases are TGTGCCACCAGCAGAGGGGGGAAGGTCTATGGCTACACCTTC.

V gene TRBV18 combines with J gene TRBJ1-1; no reliable D call. Between the trimmed V and J ends, which lost 2 bases and 1 base, there was a span of 8 bases. The germline V gene encodes CDR1 KGHSH and CDR2 LQKENI. The CDR3 contains 14 residues. CDR3 in amino acids: CASSPGQRNTEAFF. The CDR3 nucleotides read TGTGCCAGCTCACCAGGGCAGAGGAACACTGAAGCTTTCTTT. Full variable domain (missing parts from reference TRBV18 and TRBJ1-1): NAGVMQNPRHLVRRRGQEARLRCSPMKGHSHVYWYRQLPEEGLKFMVYLQKENIIDESGMPKERFSAEFPKEGPSILRIQQVVRGDSAAYFCASSPGQRNTEAFFGQGTRLTVV.

This clonotype occurred once. This sequence joins TRBV9 and TRBJ2-2; D not resolved. The ends were cut back, 2 bases at V and 1 base at J, with 9 bases in the middle. The germline V gene has CDR1 SGDLS and CDR2 YYNGEE. The CDR3 sequence is 15 residues long. CDR3 sequence: CASSVERMNTGELFF. CDR3 sequence (DNA): TGTGCCAGCAGCGTTGAGAGAATGAACACCGGGGAGCTGTTTTTT.

The chain recombines TRBV9 with TRBJ1-1; D is ambiguous. V lost 0 bases, J lost 0 bases, and 9 bases lay in between. In germline, CDR1 is SGDLS, CDR2 YYNGEE. The CDR3 is made up of 15 amino acids. The CDR3 bases are TGTGCCAGCAGCGTAGGCTACACTTTGAACACTGAAGCTTTCTTT. It is translated as CASSVGYTLNTEAFF.

J is TRBJ2-1 and V is TRBV6-6; a possible D gene is TRBD1 (5 bases). This CDR3 is built from 16 residues. Trimming shortened V by 7 bases and J by 4 bases, and 20 bases separated the two germline ends. Germline assignment: CDR1 MNHNY and CDR2 SVGAGI (reference sequence). CDR3 nucleotides: TGTGCCAGCATCCCCTGGGGCAGGGATCAATACAATGAGCAGTTCTTC. Translation gives CASIPWGRDQYNEQFF.

This clonotype was picked up one time. V gene TRBV3-1 combines with J gene TRBJ1-3; D is ambiguous. This CDR3 has 16 amino acids. Trimming pared 1 base from V and 3 bases from J, leaving 13 bases between. Looked up from germline, CDR1 is LGHDT and CDR2 is YNNKEL (reference sequence). CDR3 DNA sequence: TGTGCCAGCAGCCAAGGAACGGGATCGGTTGGAAACACCATATATTTT. This codes for CASSQGTGSVGNTIYF.

V gene TRBV6-2 or TRBV6-3 combines with J gene TRBJ1-2; 8 bases line up with TRBD1. The CDR3 totals 17 residues. Germline V CDR1 and CDR2: MNHEY, SVGEGT. Germline trimming cut 6 bases from V and 0 bases from J; bases unmatched to any gene: 12. CDR3 region: CASSPTPGTGTNYGYTF. CDR3 coding DNA: TGTGCCAGCAGCCCTACCCCCGGGACAGGAACTAACTATGGCTACACCTTC.

This clonotype was found once. V is TRBV3-1 and J is TRBJ2-3, with TRBD2 matching over 9 bases. The CDR3 sequence is 15 residues long. CDR1 is LGHDT and CDR2 is YNNKEL in the germline V gene (reference sequence). V dropped 4 bases and J dropped 3; count of bases not matched to a gene: 5. CDR3 protein: CASSLSGGITDTQYF. DNA of the CDR3: TGTGCCAGCAGCCTGAGCGGGGGGATAACAGATACGCAGTATTTT.

Only one count was recorded for this clonotype. This chain links TRBV12-3 or TRBV12-4 with TRBJ1-3, with D possibly matching TRBD1 (6 bases). The CDR3 spans 16 residues. V was pared by 6 bases and J by 0 bases, with 15 bases between. The CDR3 spells CASRMTGPISGNTIYF. The CDR3 DNA is TGTGCCAGCAGGATGACAGGTCCCATCTCTGGAAACACCATATATTTT.

The V and J genes are TRBV30 and TRBJ2-4, with 7 bases fitting TRBD1. The length of the CDR3 is 14 residues. Unmatched junction bases numbered 4, after V lost 0 bases and J lost 5 bases. Germline CDR1 reads GTSNPN; CDR2 reads SVGIG (reference sequence). CDR3 amino acids: CAWSVKGGQNIQYF. Written as DNA, the CDR3 is TGTGCCTGGAGTGTAAAAGGGGGCCAAAACATTCAGTACTTC.

V and J are TRBV7-9 and TRBJ2-5; D may be TRBD2 (5 bases). The CDR3 loop spans 12 amino acids. The germline gives CDR1 SEHNR, CDR2 FQNEAQ (reference sequence). Trimming cost V 4 bases and J 7 bases, with 10 bases left between them. The CDR3 region has the DNA TGTGCCAGCAGCTCCGGACTGGCGACCCAGTACTTC. Protein: CASSSGLATQYF. Full variable domain (missing parts from reference TRBV7-9 and TRBJ2-5): DTGVSQNPRHKITKRGQNVTFRCDPISEHNRLYWYRQTLGQGPEFLTYFQNEAQLEKSRLLSDRFSAERPKGSFSTLEIQRTEQGDSAMYLCASSSGLATQYFGPGTRLLVL.

The chain carries TRBV19 and TRBJ2-5; D uncertain. The V end was cut by 1 base, the J end by 2 bases, with 8 bases between. The CDR3 loop spans 14 amino acids. Per germline, CDR1 LNHDA and CDR2 SQIVND (reference sequence). CDR3 residues: CASSIGAPQETQYF. The CDR3 coding sequence is TGTGCCAGTAGTATAGGAGCGCCTCAAGAGACCCAGTACTTC. Complete variable domain (other parts from reference TRBV19 and TRBJ2-5): DGGITQSPKYLFRKEGQNVTLSCEQNLNHDAMYWYRQDPGQGLRLIYYSQIVNDFQKGDIAEGYSVSREKKESFPLTVTSAQKNPTAFYLCASSIGAPQETQYFGPGTRLLVL.

V usage is TRBV7-6 and J usage is TRBJ1-1; possibly TRBD1 for D (6 bases). Germline V lookup: CDR1 SGHVS, CDR2 FNYEAQ. This CDR3 is built from 16 residues. V dropped 5 bases and J dropped 4 bases, with 20 bases sitting between them. CDR3 nucleotides: TGTGCCAGCAGCCCATTCGGGGGCACTGGGGGCACTGAAGCTTTCTTT. Its protein product is CASSPFGGTGGTEAFF. Based on the CDR3 plus reference TRBV7-6 and TRBJ1-1, the full variable domain is GAGVSQSPRYKVTKRGQDVALRCDPISGHVSLYWYRQALGQGPEFLTYFNYEAQQDKSGLPNDRFSAERPEGSISTLTIQRTEQRDSAMYRCASSPFGGTGGTEAFFGQGTRLTVV.

The chain has TRBV5-1 and TRBJ2-2; D assignment may be TRBD1 or TRBD2 (5 bases each). CDR3 length: 17 residues. V gave up 3 bases and J gave up 3 bases, with 18 bases separating them. Germline V gene data show CDR1 as SGHRS and CDR2 as YFSETQ. DNA for the CDR3: TGCGCCAGCAGCTCGCCAGAAGGGACGAGAGACACCGGGGAGCTGTTTTTT. As protein: CASSSPEGTRDTGELFF.

In DNA form, the CDR3 reads TGCGCCAGCAGTGAGCAGGCATCCAACGAGCAGTACTTC. It encodes CASSEQASNEQYF. The chain has TRBV10-2 and TRBJ2-7, with unresolved D. The CDR3 extends over 13 amino acids. Per germline, CDR1 WSHSY and CDR2 SAAADI. V lost 2 bases and J 5 bases, leaving 10 bases between the germline ends.